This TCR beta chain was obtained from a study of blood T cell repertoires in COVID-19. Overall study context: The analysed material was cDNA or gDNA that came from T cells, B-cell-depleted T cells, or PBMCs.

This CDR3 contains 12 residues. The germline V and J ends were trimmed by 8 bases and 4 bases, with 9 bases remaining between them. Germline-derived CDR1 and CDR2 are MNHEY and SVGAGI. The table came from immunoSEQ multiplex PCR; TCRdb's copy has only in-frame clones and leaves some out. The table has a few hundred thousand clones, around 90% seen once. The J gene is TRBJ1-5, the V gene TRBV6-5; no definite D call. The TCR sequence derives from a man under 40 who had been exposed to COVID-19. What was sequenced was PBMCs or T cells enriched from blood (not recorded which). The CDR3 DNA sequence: TGTGCCAGCTCACAGCCAAATCAGCCCCAGCATTTT. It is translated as CASSQPNQPQHF.